One sample yielded the 29 T cell receptor beta chains listed below, sequenced in a study of T cell responses to AZD1222 COVID-19 vaccine. The method was immunoSEQ multiplex PCR; TCRdb's version includes in-frame clones alone and lacks a portion of them. Of about 200,000 clones listed, 85% to 95% are singletons. The specimen comprised peripheral blood, sampled 28 days after the second AZD1222 dose. These receptors were collected from an adult who received the AZD1222 COVID-19 vaccine.

As DNA, the CDR3 is TGTGCCAGCAGCTCAACGTGGCAGGGGTACTCACCCCTCCACTTT. This encodes CASSSTWQGYSPLHF. This chain connects TRBV13 to TRBJ1-6; TRBD1 might be the D (6 bases). The CDR3 sequence is 15 residues long. Germline values: CDR1 PRHDT, CDR2 FYEKMQ (reference sequence). Trimming took 4 bases from V and 10 from J, leaving 17 bases between them.

V usage is TRBV5-1 and J usage is TRBJ2-4; weak D call: TRBD2 (5 bases). The CDR3 contains 13 residues. Between the trimmed V and J ends, which lost 0 bases and 10 bases, there was a span of 11 bases. Germline loops: CDR1 SGHRS, CDR2 YFSETQ. In DNA, the CDR3 is TGCGCCAGCAGCTTGGGCCCCTCGGGGATTCAGTACTTC. This translates into CASSLGPSGIQYF. The whole variable domain, filled in from reference TRBV5-1 and TRBJ2-4, reads KAGVTQTPRYLIKTRGQQVTLSCSPISGHRSVSWYQQTPGQGLQFLFEYFSETQRNKGNFPGRFSGRQFSNSRSEMNVSTLELGDSALYLCASSLGPSGIQYFGAGTRLSVL.

This sequence joins TRBV7-2 and TRBJ2-3; D uncertain. The CDR3 runs 13 residues. The V end was cut by 3 bases, the J end by 4 bases, with 8 bases between. CDR1 is SGHTA and CDR2 is FQGNSA in the germline V gene. This CDR3 reads CASSFFGSDTQYF. DNA for the CDR3: TGTGCCAGCAGCTTTTTTGGGTCAGATACGCAGTATTTT.

The chain links TRBV9 to TRBJ2-3; D assignment may be TRBD1 or TRBD2 (6 bases each). CDR3 size: 15 residues. The germline gives CDR1 SGDLS, CDR2 YYNGEE. Trimming pared 4 bases from V and 8 bases from J, leaving 20 bases between. The CDR3 nucleotides read TGTGCCAGCAGCCAGGCCCTCGAGGGGGGTGGTACGCAGTATTTT. This encodes CASSQALEGGGTQYF. The full variable domain, rest sourced from reference TRBV9 and TRBJ2-3, is DSGVTQTPKHLITATGQRVTLRCSPRSGDLSVYWYQQSLDQGLQFLIQYYNGEERAKGNILERFSAQQFPDLHSELNLSSLELGDSALYFCASSQALEGGGTQYFGPGTRLTVL.

The J gene is TRBJ1-5, the V gene TRBV27, with no clear D. Deletions cut 3 bases from V and 0 bases from J, with 12 bases between. The germline CDR1 and CDR2 sequences are MNHEY and SMNVEV (reference sequence). The CDR3 extends over 16 amino acids. The CDR3 nucleotides are TGTGCCAGCAGTTTGAGGGCAGCTTATAGCAATCAGCCCCAGCATTTT. It encodes CASSLRAAYSNQPQHF.

This clone turned up a few times. The V gene is TRBV25-1, the J gene TRBJ2-1; 9 bases align to TRBD1. The germline V gene encodes CDR1 MGHDK and CDR2 SYGVNS. Trimming removed 7 bases from V and 10 bases from J; junction bases left unmatched: 8. The CDR3 contains 13 residues. CDR3 loop: CASTGTGRSEQFF. CDR3 nucleotide sequence: TGTGCCAGCACGGGGACAGGGAGATCGGAGCAGTTCTTC.

This chain joins TRBV6-6 and TRBJ1-3; 8 positions agree with TRBD1. Germline V CDR1 and CDR2: MNHNY, SVGAGI (reference sequence). The CDR3 covers 16 residues. V gave up 0 bases and J gave up 1 base; unmatched junction bases: 2. CDR3 loop: CASSYSTGASGNTIYF. Here the CDR3 DNA reads TGTGCCAGCAGTTACTCGACAGGGGCATCTGGAAACACCATATATTTT.

This clone came up once. The chain is built from TRBV6-5 and TRBJ2-5, with D tentatively TRBD1 (6 bases). Germline V gene data show CDR1 as MNHEY and CDR2 as SVGAGI. This CDR3 region has 15 residues. Trimming stripped 4 bases from V and 5 bases from J, with 17 bases between. The CDR3 loop reads CASSSYRVPRETQYF. CDR3 bases: TGTGCCAGCAGTTCCTACAGGGTGCCCAGGGAGACCCAGTACTTC.

The chain couples TRBV18 to TRBJ2-2; 7 nucleotides align to TRBD1. V shed 2 bases, J shed 3 bases, and the junction held 3 bases outside the gene matches. This CDR3 contains 15 residues. The germline V gene encodes CDR1 KGHSH and CDR2 LQKENI. The CDR3 sequence is CASSPRGGDTGELFF. The CDR3 DNA sequence: TGTGCCAGCTCACCAAGAGGGGGCGACACCGGGGAGCTGTTTTTT.

The chain joins TRBV27 to TRBJ1-6; unclear D gene. CDR3 size: 14 residues. With 5 bases removed from V and 5 bases from J, the gap between germline ends came to 10 bases. Per germline, CDR1 MNHEY and CDR2 SMNVEV (reference sequence). The CDR3 sequence is CASSRSYDNSPLHF. Here the CDR3 DNA reads TGTGCCAGCAGTCGCTCCTATGATAATTCACCCCTCCACTTT.

V gene TRBV7-2 combines with J gene TRBJ1-1; D uncertain. Deletions cut 2 bases from V and 4 bases from J, with 5 bases between. CDR3 length equals 12 residues. From germline, CDR1 is SGHTA and CDR2 FQGNSA. CDR3 nucleotides: TGTGCCAGCAGCTTAAATCCCACTGAAGCTTTCTTT. Its protein is CASSLNPTEAFF.

The chain recombines TRBV19 with TRBJ2-1; maybe TRBD2 (7 bases). Trimming shortened V by 0 bases and J by 10 bases, and 16 bases separated the two germline ends. Germline-derived CDR1 and CDR2 are LNHDA and SQIVND (reference sequence). This CDR3 contains 15 residues. In DNA, the CDR3 is TGTGCCAGTAGTATAGATCCGGGCAGGGGAGGGGAGCAGTTCTTC. It is translated as CASSIDPGRGGEQFF. Full variable domain (missing parts from reference TRBV19 and TRBJ2-1): DGGITQSPKYLFRKEGQNVTLSCEQNLNHDAMYWYRQDPGQGLRLIYYSQIVNDFQKGDIAEGYSVSREKKESFPLTVTSAQKNPTAFYLCASSIDPGRGGEQFFGPGTRLTVL.

Comment on this clone: Other DNA sequences in this sample translate to the same CDR3. This chain uses TRBV29-1 with TRBJ1-2; D perhaps matches TRBD1 (5 bases). This CDR3 comprises 11 residues. CDR1 and CDR2 (germline): SQVTM, ANQGSEA. Deletions cut 6 bases from V and 4 bases from J, with 9 bases between. The DNA for the CDR3 is TGCAGCGTCGGGGGTACCTATGGCTACACCTTC. Protein product: CSVGGTYGYTF.

The gene calls are TRBV19 and TRBJ2-2, with TRBD1 identical over 7 bases. V lost 3 bases and J lost 6; bases outside the gene matches: 4. Per germline, CDR1 LNHDA and CDR2 SQIVND (reference sequence). The CDR3 contains 14 residues. CDR3 nucleotides: TGTGCCAGTAGTATGGACAGGTCGGCCGGGGAGCTGTTTTTT. Its protein product is CASSMDRSAGELFF.

This rearrangement joins TRBV18 to TRBJ1-1; D not certain. The CDR3 length is 14 residues. V dropped 6 bases and J dropped 0 bases, with 11 bases sitting between them. CDR1 KGHSH and CDR2 LQKENI come from the germline V gene. DNA of the CDR3: TGTGCCAGCTCCTCTGGCAGCATGAACACTGAAGCTTTCTTT. This sequence encodes CASSSGSMNTEAFF. The whole variable domain, filled in from reference TRBV18 and TRBJ1-1, reads NAGVMQNPRHLVRRRGQEARLRCSPMKGHSHVYWYRQLPEEGLKFMVYLQKENIIDESGMPKERFSAEFPKEGPSILRIQQVVRGDSAAYFCASSSGSMNTEAFFGQGTRLTVV.

The chain links TRBV3-1 (or the pseudogene TRBV3-2) to TRBJ1-5; the D is unclear. This CDR3 comprises 15 residues. V lost 1 base and J 4 bases, leaving 11 bases between the germline ends. The V gene's germline CDR1 is LGHDT and CDR2 YNNKEL (reference sequence). This CDR3 is CASSQADGVNQPQHF. DNA for the CDR3: TGTGCCAGCAGCCAAGCTGACGGGGTAAATCAGCCCCAGCATTTT.

This chain's CDR3 is CATSDLQAGRSQPQHF. In nucleotides, the CDR3 is TGTGCCACCAGTGATTTGCAGGCGGGAAGGAGTCAGCCCCAGCATTTT. The chain joins TRBV24-1 to TRBJ1-5; D is uncertain. Germline loops: CDR1 KGHDR, CDR2 SFDVKD. The germline V and J ends were trimmed by 0 bases and 6 bases, with 14 bases remaining between them. CDR3 size: 16 residues.

This chain uses TRBV28 with TRBJ2-3, with 7 bases lining up with TRBD2. The CDR3 has 18 amino acids. J gave up 1 base and V 4 bases, and 14 bases lay outside the gene matches. CDR1 is MDHEN and CDR2 is SYDVKM in the germline V gene. Here the CDR3 reads CASSSGGLGSFGTDTQYF. In DNA form, the CDR3 reads TGTGCCAGCAGTTCGGGGGGTTTGGGTAGCTTCGGCACAGATACGCAGTATTTT.

The chain recombines TRBV6-5 with TRBJ2-2, with D unclear. The CDR3 consists of 12 residues. Germline V gene data show CDR1 as MNHEY and CDR2 as SVGAGI. V gave up 1 base and J gave up 5 bases, with 2 bases separating them. CDR3 amino acids: CASSYYTGELFF. The CDR3 bases are TGTGCCAGCAGTTACTATACCGGGGAGCTGTTTTTT.

The chain links TRBV25-1 to TRBJ1-4; 7 bases match TRBD1. The CDR3 is made up of 16 amino acids. Germline CDR1 reads MGHDK; CDR2 reads SYGVNS. J gave up 8 bases and V 3 bases, and 12 bases lay outside the gene matches. CDR3 nucleotides: TGTGCCAGCAGTGACGGTGGGACAGCAAGGGGGGAAAAACTGTTTTTT. Residues: CASSDGGTARGEKLFF.

The CDR3: CASSTWTGGTDTQYF. In nucleotides, the CDR3 is TGTGCCAGCAGTACCTGGACAGGGGGCACAGATACGCAGTATTTT. J is TRBJ2-3 and V is TRBV6-5; 9 bases align to TRBD1. The CDR3 contains 15 residues. The junction had 4 bases not matched to a gene; V was cut back by 5 bases and J by 1 base. Germline values: CDR1 MNHEY, CDR2 SVGAGI.

This chain links TRBV19 with TRBJ2-5; 7 bases are a match to TRBD1. Trimming removed 5 bases from V and 4 bases from J; junction bases left unmatched: 7. The CDR3 sequence is 14 residues long. Germline CDR1 and CDR2: LNHDA and SQIVND (reference sequence). This chain's CDR3 is CASSSDRIGETQYF. CDR3 nucleotide sequence: TGTGCCAGTAGTTCGGACAGGATCGGAGAGACCCAGTACTTC. The full variable domain, its missing parts supplied by reference TRBV19 and TRBJ2-5, is DGGITQSPKYLFRKEGQNVTLSCEQNLNHDAMYWYRQDPGQGLRLIYYSQIVNDFQKGDIAEGYSVSREKKESFPLTVTSAQKNPTAFYLCASSSDRIGETQYFGPGTRLLVL.

The chain uses TRBV2 and TRBJ1-6, with D perhaps matching TRBD1 (6 bases). With 6 bases removed from V and 7 bases from J, the gap between germline ends came to 13 bases. CDR3 length: 14 residues. Germline lookup yields CDR1 SNHLY and CDR2 FYNNEI. Here the CDR3 reads CASRPQGWNSPLHF. As DNA, the CDR3 is TGTGCCAGCAGGCCCCAGGGGTGGAATTCACCCCTCCACTTT.

The rearrangement links TRBV19 to TRBJ2-3, with TRBD2 matching over 8 bases. The germline gives CDR1 LNHDA, CDR2 SQIVND (reference sequence). V lost 3 bases, J lost 1 base, and 3 bases stayed unmatched. This CDR3 contains 15 residues. CDR3 coding DNA: TGTGCCAGTAGTATCAGGCGGGGGGGCACAGATACGCAGTATTTT. Its protein product is CASSIRRGGTDTQYF.

This chain links TRBV20-1 with TRBJ2-2; D is undetermined. V was trimmed by 8 bases and J by 7 bases, leaving 11 bases between them. This CDR3 is built from 11 residues. Germline V gene data show CDR1 as DFQATT and CDR2 as SNEGSKA (reference sequence). DNA of the CDR3: TGCAGTCCAGCTGCGCGCGGGGAGCTGTTTTTT. As protein: CSPAARGELFF.

V usage is TRBV29-1 and J usage is TRBJ2-7, with TRBD1 matching 7 bases. In germline, CDR1 is SQVTM, CDR2 ANQGSEA. The CDR3 extends over 14 amino acids. The V gene end was trimmed by 5 bases and the J gene end by 6 bases; junction bases not matched to a gene: 13. The CDR3 coding sequence is TGCAGCGTTTGGAGTCCCACAGGGGCAGGCGAGCAGTACTTC. As protein: CSVWSPTGAGEQYF.

The J gene is TRBJ1-3, the V gene TRBV5-5; unclear D gene. Germline-derived CDR1 and CDR2 are SGHKS and YYEKEE (reference sequence). V dropped 4 bases and J dropped 0 bases, with 11 bases sitting between them. The CDR3 loop spans 15 amino acids. The CDR3 spells CASSLVLYSGNTIYF. The DNA of the CDR3 is TGTGCCAGCAGCCTAGTTCTCTACTCTGGAAACACCATATATTTT.

This clone was seen a handful of times. For the CDR3, the DNA is TGTGCCAGCAGCCCTCGGGGCAGCACAACTACCCAAGAGACCCAGTACTTC. Translation: CASSPRGSTTTQETQYF. J is TRBJ2-5 and V is TRBV6-2 or TRBV6-3, with D perhaps TRBD1 or TRBD2 (5 bases each). The CDR3 has 17 residues. V lost 6 bases to trimming and J lost 1 base, with 21 bases between them. Per the germline V gene, CDR1 is MNHEY and CDR2 is SVGEGT.

The chain recombines TRBV6-6 with TRBJ1-6; D unclear. The ends were cut back, 8 bases at V and 6 bases at J, with 8 bases in the middle. In germline, CDR1 is MNHNY, CDR2 SVGAGI (reference sequence). The CDR3 sequence is 12 residues long. DNA of the CDR3: TGTGCCAGCTTCGGGCGTAATTCACCCCTCCACTTT. This gives the protein CASFGRNSPLHF.